This T cell receptor beta chain derives from a study of Graves' ophthalmopathy and Graves' hyperthyroidism. Certain patients, namely those with other autoimmune diseases, uncontrolled infections, pregnancy or lactation, were excluded. Clinical symptoms and serum thyroxine were used for diagnosis; TRAb, thyroid ultrasound and orbital computed tomography were also relied on. Notes on the study in general: Sensitivity reached approximately 71% and specificity about 73% when the model predicted ophthalmopathy progression. Blood samples also showed most expanded thyroid clonotypes exceeding 0.001 frequency.

Germline V gene sequence: CDR1 SQVTM, CDR2 ANQGSEA. The CDR3 sequence is 14 residues long. Trimming took 6 bases from V and 1 from J, leaving 16 bases between them. About this clonotype itself: The antigen is not known.

The TCR beta CDR3 regions underwent amplification from RNA transcripts. The workflow started with a first-round RT-PCR run with HTBI primers and then moved on to a second-round multiplex PCR. Each CDR3 protein is one row after TCRdb ran MiXCR on the multiplex PCR reads. The sample has roughly 1.1 million distinct CDR3 sequences; 35% to 40% are singletons. The sequenced material came from peripheral blood or thyroid tissue (not recorded which). The sequence derives from an adult man with Graves' hyperthyroidism. This chain joins TRBV29-1 and TRBJ2-7; no clear D. The CDR3 loop is CSVSPRGPSYEQYF. Here the CDR3 DNA reads TGCAGCGTGTCCCCCCGAGGCCCTTCCTACGAGCAGTACTTC.